This T cell receptor beta chain emerged from a study of T cell repertoires in cytomegalovirus infection. Findings and caveats of the study: HLA-C-restricted, CMV-specific TCR beta clonotypes were dominant ex vivo.

Of note for this clonotype: Its matching antigen is unknown.

Germline V CDR1 and CDR2: SGHVS, FNYEAQ. The CDR3 length is 14 residues. V was shortened by 1 base and J by 5 bases, with 11 bases between the two germline ends. TCRdb independently ran MiXCR on the reads; one entry per CDR3 protein. Among about 130,000 distinct CDR3 sequences listed, almost 9% were seen once. The V and J genes are TRBV7-6 and TRBJ2-5; D perhaps matches TRBD2 (6 bases). Source material: PBMCs. The origin of this receptor is a human donor in good health (CMV status not recorded). Some clones in this sample may be carry-over from other donors' samples. CDR3 nucleotides: TGTGCCAGCAGCTTAGAACTGGGGAGGGAGACCCAGTACTTC. Translating gives CASSLELGRETQYF. The complete variable domain, with remaining parts taken from reference TRBV7-6 and TRBJ2-5, reads GAGVSQSPRYKVTKRGQDVALRCDPISGHVSLYWYRQALGQGPEFLTYFNYEAQQDKSGLPNDRFSAERPEGSISTLTIQRTEQRDSAMYRCASSLELGRETQYFGPGTRLLVL.